The entry that follows covers one T cell receptor beta chain sequence. Antigen specificity is unknown. These data originate in a study of cytotoxic CD8 clonotypes in ibrutinib-treated CLL. Measured with immunoSEQ multiplex PCR; TCRdb has only the in-frame clones, and not every one. The data show 250,000 to 350,000 clones, roughly 76% seen once. Trimming at V came to 6 bases and at J to 4 bases, leaving 5 bases not matched to a gene. CDR1 and CDR2 from the germline V gene are SNHLY and FYNNEI. The CDR3 length is 15 residues. Study outcomes and limitations: Contraction or stability on treatment characterized the public clonotypes, which were uncommon.

The chain employs TRBV2 and TRBJ2-3, with 12 nucleotides matching TRBD2. The origin of this receptor is a human donor with chronic lymphocytic leukemia. Source: PBMCs, taken at disease progression, from a patient treated with ibrutinib. CDR3 region: CASRIGLAGPDTQYF. The CDR3 coding sequence is TGTGCCAGCAGAATCGGACTAGCGGGACCAGATACGCAGTATTTT.